This passage covers 22 T cell receptor beta chains from one sample sequenced in a study of OX40 agonist ivuxolimab in advanced cancers. Produced via immunoSEQ multiplex PCR; TCRdb's table is partial and in-frame only. The sample holds under 50,000 clones, 65% to 85% seen once. The sequenced sample was CD4+ or CD8+ T cells sorted from blood, obtained in a trial of the OX40 agonist ivuxolimab. These receptor sequences come from an adult with an advanced solid tumor such as melanoma, head and neck, liver or kidney cancer.

The chain is built from TRBV11-3 and TRBJ2-5; the D is unclear. Trimming removed 5 bases from V and 5 bases from J, with 15 bases in between. The V gene's germline CDR1 is SGHNT and CDR2 YENEEA. This CDR3 region has 14 residues. The CDR3 protein is CASSTTKTSETQYF. The CDR3 DNA reads TGTGCCAGCAGCACCACAAAGACCTCGGAGACCCAGTACTTC.

J is TRBJ1-5 and V is TRBV6-1; a weak D match, TRBD1 (5 bases). This CDR3 has 15 residues. Germline V CDR1 and CDR2: MNHNS, SASEGT. V lost 6 bases and J lost 1, with 13 bases in between. As DNA, the CDR3 is TGTGCCAGCAGAAAGGGGTCCCAGAGCAATCAGCCCCAGCATTTT. Amino acid sequence: CASRKGSQSNQPQHF.

V and J are TRBV23-1 and TRBJ1-2; no clear D. TRBV23-1 is an open reading frame, and its role is uncertain. This CDR3 spans 15 amino acids. The V end was cut by 4 bases, the J end by 6 bases, with 18 bases between. The CDR3 coding sequence is TGCGCCAGCAGTCGCCACCCGAAGAGTAGCGATGGCTACACCTTC. It is translated as CASSRHPKSSDGYTF.

The V call is TRBV4-3, the J call TRBJ2-2; D is perhaps TRBD1 (5 bases). The V gene lost 1 base and the J gene lost 4 bases, with 16 bases spanning the gap. The CDR3 totals 17 residues. The V gene's germline CDR1 is LGHNA and CDR2 YSLEER. Written as DNA, the CDR3 is TGCGCCAGCAGCCAAGCCCCCAGCAGGGTGAGCACCGGGGAGCTGTTTTTT. Translating it yields CASSQAPSRVSTGELFF.

This chain joins TRBV6-6 and TRBJ1-1; D is possibly TRBD1 (5 bases). The V gene's germline CDR1 is MNHNY and CDR2 SVGAGI (reference sequence). The CDR3 runs 13 residues. Trimming removed 11 bases from V and 6 bases from J, with 19 bases in between. CDR3 coding DNA: TGTGCCTCGGTTGGGCAGTGGGGCGCTGAAGCTTTCTTT. Its protein is CASVGQWGAEAFF.

The chain uses TRBV7-3 and TRBJ2-2; 8 nucleotides match TRBD2. Germline V lookup: CDR1 SGHTA, CDR2 FQGTGA. The CDR3 runs 16 residues. The V and J ends lost 6 bases and 7 bases, in that order; junction bases with no gene match: 13. CDR3 in amino acids: CASSLLGAGEGGELFF. In DNA, the CDR3 is TGTGCCAGCAGTTTACTGGGAGCGGGAGAAGGCGGGGAGCTGTTTTTT.

The chain has TRBV10-2 and TRBJ1-5; weak D call: TRBD1 (5 bases). The V gene's germline CDR1 is WSHSY and CDR2 SAAADI. The CDR3 has 14 amino acids. V gave up 3 bases and J gave up 10 bases, with 16 bases separating them. The CDR3 reads CASSEWAGIQPQHF. The CDR3 coding sequence is TGCGCCAGCAGTGAATGGGCAGGGATTCAACCCCAGCATTTT.

The chain couples TRBV6-1 to TRBJ2-7; 12 bases map to TRBD2. The CDR3 spans 17 residues. V dropped 2 bases and J dropped 3; count of bases not matched to a gene: 8. From germline, CDR1 is MNHNS and CDR2 SASEGT. The CDR3 DNA follows: TGTGCCAGCAGTGAACCTAGCGGGAGGGCCTTTATCTACGAGCAGTACTTC. It yields the protein CASSEPSGRAFIYEQYF.

CDR3 amino acids: CASSPTLSGRLRELFF. As DNA, the CDR3 is TGTGCCAGCAGCCCCACGCTTAGCGGGAGGTTGAGGGAGCTGTTTTTT. V usage is TRBV11-2 and J usage is TRBJ2-2, with 10 bases lining up with TRBD2. This CDR3 spans 16 amino acids. With 5 bases clipped from V and 9 bases from J, the junction kept 12 bases outside the gene matches. Germline CDR1 reads SGHAT; CDR2 reads FQNNGV.

J is TRBJ1-1 and V is TRBV11-2; 10 nucleotides align to TRBD1. CDR1 and CDR2 (germline): SGHAT, FQNNGV. The junction had 10 bases not matched to a gene; V was cut back by 5 bases and J by 4 bases. The CDR3 extends over 16 amino acids. The CDR3: CASSHPYRTGGTEAFF. DNA of the CDR3: TGTGCCAGCAGCCATCCCTACCGGACAGGGGGCACTGAAGCTTTCTTT. Together with reference TRBV11-2 and TRBJ1-1, the CDR3 gives the full variable domain: EAGVAQSPRYKIIEKRQSVAFWCNPISGHATLYWYQQILGQGPKLLIQFQNNGVVDDSQLPKDRFSAERLKGVDSTLKIQPAKLEDSAVYLCASSHPYRTGGTEAFFGQGTRLTVV.

In its sample, this clone was seen a few times. J is TRBJ2-2 and V is TRBV4-1; 7 bases map to TRBD2. The CDR3 extends over 16 amino acids. Germline CDR1 is MGHRA and CDR2 is YSYEKL. The trim removed 6 bases at V and 4 bases at J, leaving 11 bases unmatched. Written as DNA, the CDR3 is TGCGCCAGCAGAATTTCAGCGGGACGGGTCACCGGGGAGCTGTTTTTT. Encoded protein: CASRISAGRVTGELFF.

The chain has TRBV11-2 and TRBJ2-3; 15 nucleotides align to TRBD2. The CDR3 consists of 16 residues. Germline CDR1 reads SGHAT; CDR2 reads FQNNGV. After removal of 5 bases from V and 4 bases from J, the junction contained 4 bases not matched to a gene. The DNA of the CDR3 is TGTGCCAGCAGCGCATGGACTAGCGGGAGGGCAGATACGCAGTATTTT. Protein product: CASSAWTSGRADTQYF.

The gene calls are TRBV6-6 and TRBJ1-1; D may be TRBD1 (6 bases). The V end was cut by 6 bases, the J end by 7 bases, with 18 bases between. Germline assignment: CDR1 MNHNY and CDR2 SVGAGI (reference sequence). The CDR3 is made up of 14 amino acids. CDR3 DNA sequence: TGTGCCAGCAGCTCTCCGACAGGAGGGCGTGAAGCTTTCTTT. Translating gives CASSSPTGGREAFF.

The rearrangement uses TRBV7-6 and TRBJ2-1; TRBD2 matches at 7 bases. The CDR3 has 14 residues. Germline V gene data show CDR1 as SGHVS and CDR2 as FNYEAQ. With V trimmed by 5 bases and J by 5 bases, 6 bases remained unmatched. CDR3 region: CASSRSGVNNEQFF. The CDR3 coding sequence is TGTGCCAGCAGCCGAAGCGGGGTTAACAATGAGCAGTTCTTC.

The rearrangement uses TRBV5-1 and TRBJ2-5; 8 nucleotides line up with TRBD2. The germline V gene has CDR1 SGHRS and CDR2 YFSETQ. This CDR3 contains 14 residues. After removal of 4 bases from V and 5 bases from J, the junction contained 7 bases not matched to a gene. In DNA form, the CDR3 reads TGCGCCAGCAGCCCTGGACTAGCCGGGGAGACCCAGTACTTC. Its translation is CASSPGLAGETQYF.

This clone was recorded a few times. V gene TRBV5-1 combines with J gene TRBJ1-1; 7 nucleotides line up with TRBD1. This CDR3 comprises 16 residues. J lost 0 bases, V lost 2 bases, and 7 bases had no gene match. CDR1 and CDR2 from the germline V gene are SGHRS and YFSETQ. CDR3 protein: CASSLSGTAMNTEAFF. CDR3 DNA sequence: TGCGCCAGCAGCTTAAGTGGGACAGCTATGAACACTGAAGCTTTCTTT.

This clone has a handful of counts. The chain joins TRBV18 to TRBJ2-1, with TRBD2 matching over 11 bases. Germline values: CDR1 KGHSH, CDR2 LQKENI. Trimming at V came to 6 bases and at J to 5 bases, leaving 6 bases not matched to a gene. The CDR3 extends over 15 amino acids. The CDR3 spells CASSTTSGRNNEQFF. The CDR3 DNA reads as TGTGCCAGCTCGACAACTAGCGGGAGAAACAATGAGCAGTTCTTC.

V and J are TRBV5-1 and TRBJ2-1; D gene uncertain. The V and J ends lost 0 bases and 1 base respectively, with 8 bases between them. The CDR3 runs 15 residues. In germline, CDR1 is SGHRS, CDR2 YFSETQ. This chain's CDR3 is CASSLDWRSYNEQFF. The CDR3 DNA sequence: TGCGCCAGCAGCTTGGACTGGAGATCCTACAATGAGCAGTTCTTC.

This clone showed up just a few times. This chain connects TRBV5-1 to TRBJ2-5; possibly TRBD1 for D (5 bases). This CDR3 has 15 residues. The germline gives CDR1 SGHRS, CDR2 YFSETQ. Trimming removed 2 bases from V and 4 bases from J, with 15 bases in between. The CDR3 region has the DNA TGCGCCAGCAGCTTACAGGCGGAGACAATAGAGACCCAGTACTTC. Amino acids: CASSLQAETIETQYF.

The rearrangement links TRBV11-2 to TRBJ2-7; D is perhaps TRBD2 (6 bases). Between the trimmed V and J ends, which lost 1 base and 6 bases, there was a span of 10 bases. The CDR3 consists of 13 residues. Germline V gene data show CDR1 as SGHAT and CDR2 as FQNNGV. The chain's CDR3 is CASSLGWGLEQYF. The DNA of the CDR3 is TGTGCCAGCAGCTTAGGGTGGGGACTCGAGCAGTACTTC. The full variable domain, completed using reference TRBV11-2 and TRBJ2-7, is EAGVAQSPRYKIIEKRQSVAFWCNPISGHATLYWYQQILGQGPKLLIQFQNNGVVDDSQLPKDRFSAERLKGVDSTLKIQPAKLEDSAVYLCASSLGWGLEQYFGPGTRLTVT.

The chain uses TRBV5-4 and TRBJ1-1; a possible D gene is TRBD1 (6 bases). Germline CDR1 reads SGHNT; CDR2 reads YYREEE (reference sequence). The length of the CDR3 is 15 residues. Deletions cut 3 bases from V and 1 base from J, with 13 bases between. CDR3 protein: CASSSPGHQNTEAFF. The CDR3 DNA reads as TGTGCCAGCAGCTCTCCGGGACACCAGAACACTGAAGCTTTCTTT.

The gene calls are TRBV5-6 and TRBJ1-2; a possible D gene is TRBD1 (6 bases). CDR3 length: 15 residues. In germline, CDR1 is SGHDT, CDR2 YYEEEE. Between the trimmed V and J ends, which lost 4 bases and 5 bases, there was a span of 18 bases. The CDR3 loop reads CASSPYGGTQYGYTF. In nucleotides, the CDR3 is TGTGCCAGCAGCCCCTACGGCGGGACACAGTATGGCTACACCTTC.